The sequence of this T cell receptor beta chain was determined in a study of T cells in Graves' hyperthyroidism and ophthalmopathy (dated 2019 in TCRdb). As for the study more broadly: Peripheral blood samples were taken at initial diagnosis, before any treatment was given. The study also compared thyroid tissue and blood T-cell repertoires from about six Graves' hyperthyroidism patients. Prospective prediction of ophthalmopathy was tested in an independent validation cohort of fewer than 20 hyperthyroidism patients and around 16 patients who later progressed to ophthalmopathy. To identify distinguishing TCR V-J signatures, a discovery cohort of about a hundred patients was used, comprising 40 to 45 with Graves' ophthalmopathy and some 57 with stable Graves' hyperthyroidism. The approximately 100 discovery patients were divided at random into training and test sets in a 7:3 ratio. The paper reports TCR Vbeta CDR3 sequencing of approximately 130 peripheral blood samples: under 45 ophthalmopathy, about 75 hyperthyroidism and some 17 progressor patients. After sampling, hyperthyroidism patients received methimazole starting at 30 mg daily, and ophthalmopathy patients received high-dose intravenous methylprednisolone.

The germline ends are 20 bases apart after V is trimmed by 6 bases and J by 12 bases. The CDR3 has 13 amino acids, counting the end cysteine and phenylalanine. The entry retains the CDR3 DNA only, 39 bases that are in frame from base 1. The germline V gene yields KGHSH for CDR1 and LQKENI for CDR2. The TCR beta CDR3 regions were amplified from the RNA transcripts. The TCR CDR3 was subjected to a first round of RT-PCR using the HTBI primer set and the Qiagen OneStep RT-PCR kit. A second multiplex PCR round built the libraries, followed by size selection and purification. Sequencing of the libraries was done on an Illumina HiSeq2000 using paired-end 100 bp reads. The study's processing was this. SOAPnuke was used to process the raw data, removing reads that contained adapters or uncalled bases, had a mean Phred below 15, or lacked an exact match to the constant primer or identifier. COPE v1.2.5 was used to merge high-quality paired reads, and clonotypes were defined as unique nucleotide sequences. MiTCR v1.1 was used to align clonotypes to the IMGT TRBV, TRBD and TRBJ reference segments. The analysis included only V-J combinations with a frequency above 0.0001, which together covered around 99% of the repertoires. The TCS score was defined as F50 (clonal expansion) divided by E x V (chaos), with BLOSUM62-based TCRdist calculated between CDR3 peptides within each V-J. Welch's t-statistics and random forest reduced approximately 520 V-J features to 13, which were used in a naive Bayes classifier (R e1071). The public reads were reprocessed in TCRdb via fastp at Q25 and MiXCR, keeping in-frame beta chains. A single entry per CDR3 protein holds the most common genes and DNA from its merged rows. These V and J calls originate from TCRdb's pipeline instead of the authors' own analysis. The sample data list hundreds of thousands of distinct CDR3 sequences, and over 15% of these were observed just once. Around 17% of the sample lies in the top ten.

Hyperthyroidism patients were aged 18 to 65 years and newly diagnosed, with disease duration of less than 2 months. Any patient with an uncontrolled infection, another autoimmune disease, pregnancy or lactation was excluded. Diagnoses were based on clinical symptoms, serum thyroxine and TRAb, thyroid ultrasound and orbital computed tomography. Blood from progressor patients was collected at the time of first diagnosis with hyperthyroidism, before any ophthalmopathy symptoms had appeared. Ficoll-Paque density gradient centrifugation was used to isolate PBMCs from approximately 10 ml of fresh peripheral blood. Patients classed as progressors first received a Graves' hyperthyroidism diagnosis and then went on to develop ophthalmopathy during follow-up. Trizol reagent was used to extract total RNA, and RNA quality was then checked on an Agilent 2100 Bioanalyzer. Overall study results and their limits: No statistical method was used to fix the sample size in advance, and group allocation was not hidden from the investigators. In validation, progression to ophthalmopathy was predicted by the model with around 71% sensitivity and around 75% specificity, a median of about 6 months before onset. Most expanded thyroid clonotypes (frequency above 0.001) were also detected in blood, suggesting blood repertoires may reflect thyroid immune responses. A 13 V-J signature model separated ophthalmopathy from stable hyperthyroidism, with about 88% sensitivity and roughly 84% specificity in cross-validation and 80%/75% in testing.

On this clonotype itself: What antigen it recognizes has not been identified. Within one base of it there is no much larger clone, and no base qualities were kept.

The TCR was taken from a woman aged 45-59 years with Graves' hyperthyroidism that later progressed to Graves' ophthalmopathy. Sequencing used blood. Here the chain combines TRBV18 and TRBJ1-2; no D gene can be assigned with confidence. The DNA reads TGTGCCAGCTCCCCGACGGGAACGAGAAGAAACACCTTC. Translation gives CASSPTGTRRNTF. The full variable domain, completed from the reference TRBV18 and TRBJ1-2 proteins outside the CDR3, reads NAGVMQNPRHLVRRRGQEARLRCSPMKGHSHVYWYRQLPEEGLKFMVYLQKENIIDESGMPKERFSAEFPKEGPSILRIQQVVRGDSAAYFCASSPTGTRRNTFGSGTRLTVV.